This T cell receptor beta chain was retrieved from a study of Graves' ophthalmopathy and Graves' hyperthyroidism. Study at large: Prior to any treatment, peripheral blood was collected at the time of initial diagnosis.

This CDR3 spans 14 amino acids. CDR1 and CDR2 (germline): LNHDA, SQIVND (reference sequence). V lost 3 bases, J lost 8 bases, and 16 bases lay in between. Additional autoimmune diseases, uncontrolled infections, pregnancy or lactation disqualified patients. Isolation of PBMCs was performed using roughly 10 ml of fresh peripheral blood. In its sample, this clonotype was seen once. What it binds is unknown. Because the CDR3 is missing its conserved closing phenylalanine or tryptophan, this is likely a read error. From RNA, the CDR3 regions of TCR beta chains were amplified and sequenced. RT-PCR with HTBI primers came first, then second-round multiplex PCR. Each CDR3 protein is one row after TCRdb ran MiXCR on the multiplex PCR reads. The repertoire consists of approximately 700,000 distinct CDR3 sequences, with roughly 40% occurring once and the leading ten covering 40% to 45%. Regarding the study as a whole: At approximately 70% sensitivity and approximately 72% specificity, the model predicted progression of the ophthalmopathy.

Sequencing was performed on peripheral blood. The sequence was obtained from an adult man with Graves' ophthalmopathy. The V and J genes are TRBV19 and TRBJ1-1; D might be TRBD1 (5 bases). The CDR3 DNA sequence: TGTGCCAGTAGTATCTCCGGGGCCAACCAAGAAGCTTTCCTT. It is translated as CASSISGANQEAFL.